This T cell receptor (beta chain) was observed in a study of blood T cells in healthy people across ages. Study results and caveats: The unknown donor CMV status may have confounded expanded clonotype changes. The long-lived group displayed more naive CD4+ cells, plus higher diversity, than the aged donors did. While age rose, TCR beta diversity per million T cells dropped in a roughly linear way. Underestimates were what the diversity estimates from one million T cells were considered to be.

Germline V gives CDR1 SNHLY, CDR2 FYNNEI. The CDR3 runs to 18 residues. V shed 7 bases and J 4 bases; nucleotides not matched to a gene: 13. On this clonotype itself: The target antigen is unknown.

For the second PCR, which ran for roughly 7 to 11 cycles, a sample-barcoded 5' primer and a J-beta primer mix were used. A single record per CDR3 protein comes from TCRdb applying MiXCR to the 5' RACE reads. The table has 1.5 million to 2 million distinct CDR3 sequences, roughly 32% seen once. This chain links TRBV2 with TRBJ2-1, with 13 nucleotides matching TRBD2. This sequence originates from a woman aged 30 to 39 in good health. Input material: blood. The CDR3 spells CASTTSGGTIVSYNEQFF. As DNA, the CDR3 is TGTGCCAGCACGACTAGCGGGGGGACAATCGTTTCATACAATGAGCAGTTCTTC.